This T cell receptor (beta chain) came from a study of STAT5B mutations in CD4+ large granular lymphocyte leukemia. General study results and limits: Approximately 25% of private leukemic clonotypes occurred rarely in other patients' non-leukemic repertoires.

This was a survey-level run. Methods used by the authors: The detection floor for productive clonotype frequency was 2.59 x 10-5. Some clones are missing from TCRdb's copy, which holds only in-frame ones; the method was immunoSEQ multiplex PCR. V, J and clone size derive from that table, while D and trimming were established from the DNA sequence. The sample has 20,000 or so clones; about four fifths are singletons. Buffy coats from healthy blood donors served as controls. As regards this clone: The target antigen is unknown.

The origin of this receptor is a human donor in good health. Sample: CD4+ T cells from blood buffy coats.

CDR3 bases: TGTGCTAGTGGTTTGGGAGCGAATCAGCCCCAGCATTTT. Its protein is CASGLGANQPQHF. The chain links TRBV12-5 to TRBJ1-5; the D is unclear. The CDR3 has 13 residues. Trimming stripped 1 base from V and 4 bases from J, with 5 bases between. The germline CDR1 and CDR2 sequences are LGHNT and FRNRAP.